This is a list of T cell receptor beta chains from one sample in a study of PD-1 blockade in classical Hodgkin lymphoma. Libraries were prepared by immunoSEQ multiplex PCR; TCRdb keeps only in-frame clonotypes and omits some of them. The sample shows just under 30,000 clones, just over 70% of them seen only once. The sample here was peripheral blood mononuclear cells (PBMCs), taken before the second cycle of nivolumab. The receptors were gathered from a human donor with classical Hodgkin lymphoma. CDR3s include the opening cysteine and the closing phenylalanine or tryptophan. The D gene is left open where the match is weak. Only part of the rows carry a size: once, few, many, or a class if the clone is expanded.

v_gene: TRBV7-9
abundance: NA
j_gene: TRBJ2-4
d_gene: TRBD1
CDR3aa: CASSLVTGENIQYF
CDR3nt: TGTGCCAGCAGCTTAGTGACAGGGGAAAACATTCAGTACTTC

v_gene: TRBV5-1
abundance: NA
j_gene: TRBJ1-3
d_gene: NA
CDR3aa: CASSPPGTGNTIYF
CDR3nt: TGCGCCAGCAGCCCCCCCGGGACTGGAAACACCATATATTTT

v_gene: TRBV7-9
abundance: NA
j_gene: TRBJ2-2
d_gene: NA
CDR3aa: CASSYDGNTGELFF
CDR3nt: TGTGCCAGCAGCTACGACGGAAACACCGGGGAGCTGTTTTTT

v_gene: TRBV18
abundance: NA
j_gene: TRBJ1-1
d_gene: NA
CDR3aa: CASSSERQVLNTEAFF
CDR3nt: TGTGCCAGCTCATCGGAACGACAAGTTTTGAACACTGAAGCTTTCTTT

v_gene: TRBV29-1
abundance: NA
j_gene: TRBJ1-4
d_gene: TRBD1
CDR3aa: CSVVTGGNEKLFF
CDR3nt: TGCAGCGTTGTGACAGGGGGCAATGAAAAACTGTTTTTT

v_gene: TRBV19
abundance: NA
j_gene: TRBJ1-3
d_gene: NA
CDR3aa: CASSIGSGNTIYF
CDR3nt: TGTGCCAGTAGTATTGGTTCTGGAAACACCATATATTTT

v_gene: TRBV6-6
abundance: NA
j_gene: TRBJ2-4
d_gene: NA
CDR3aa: CASSPYAGENIQYF
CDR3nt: TGTGCCAGCAGCCCGTACGCAGGGGAAAATATTCAGTACTTC

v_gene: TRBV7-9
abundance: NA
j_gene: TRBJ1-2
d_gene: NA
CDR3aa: CASSSRNPANYGYTF
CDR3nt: TGTGCCAGCAGCTCACGGAACCCAGCTAACTATGGCTACACCTTC

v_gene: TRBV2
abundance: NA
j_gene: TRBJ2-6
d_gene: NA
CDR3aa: CASRDTGIRGSGANVLTF
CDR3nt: TGTGCCAGCAGAGATACTGGCATCAGGGGCTCTGGGGCCAACGTCCTGACTTTC

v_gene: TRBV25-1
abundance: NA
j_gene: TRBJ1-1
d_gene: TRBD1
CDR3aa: CASTGQPGQGNTEAFF
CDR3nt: TGTGCCAGCACCGGCCAACCGGGACAGGGGAACACTGAAGCTTTCTTT

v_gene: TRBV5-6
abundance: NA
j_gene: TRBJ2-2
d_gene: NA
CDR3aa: CASSSGIGSGELFF
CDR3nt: TGTGCCAGCAGCTCGGGAATAGGGTCCGGGGAGCTGTTTTTT

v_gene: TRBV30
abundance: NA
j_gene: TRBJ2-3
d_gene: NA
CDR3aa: CAWTIGASFTDTQYF
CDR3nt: TGTGCCTGGACCATAGGGGCCTCATTCACAGATACGCAGTATTTT

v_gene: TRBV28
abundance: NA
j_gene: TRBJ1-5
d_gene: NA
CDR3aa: CASSFQVNQPQHF
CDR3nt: TGTGCCAGCAGTTTCCAGGTCAATCAGCCCCAGCATTTT

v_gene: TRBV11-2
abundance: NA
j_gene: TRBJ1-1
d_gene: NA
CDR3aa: CASSLGGGGGPYTEAFF
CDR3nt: TGTGCCAGCAGCTTAGGAGGGGGAGGGGGTCCATACACTGAAGCTTTCTTT

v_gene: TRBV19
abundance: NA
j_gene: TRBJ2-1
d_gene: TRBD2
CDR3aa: CASSIDVWASGRIGNEQFF
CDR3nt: TGTGCCAGTAGTATAGATGTGTGGGCTAGCGGGAGAATAGGGAATGAGCAGTTCTTC

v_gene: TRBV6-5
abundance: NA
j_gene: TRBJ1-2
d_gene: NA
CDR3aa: CASSPLPPVLGGYTF
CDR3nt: TGTGCCAGCAGTCCTCTACCTCCGGTGCTAGGTGGCTACACCTTC

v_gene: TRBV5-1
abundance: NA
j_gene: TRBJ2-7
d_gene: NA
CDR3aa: CASSLAVSNLGEQYF
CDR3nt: TGCGCCAGCAGCTTGGCGGTGTCCAACCTAGGAGAGCAGTACTTC

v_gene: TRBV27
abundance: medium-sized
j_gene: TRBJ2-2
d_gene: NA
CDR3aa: CASSFINTGELFF
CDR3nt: TGTGCCAGCAGTTTTATCAACACCGGGGAGCTGTTTTTT

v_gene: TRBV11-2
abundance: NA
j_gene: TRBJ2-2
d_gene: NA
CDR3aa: CASSLSNTGELFF
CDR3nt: TGTGCCAGCAGCCTCTCAAACACCGGGGAGCTGTTTTTT

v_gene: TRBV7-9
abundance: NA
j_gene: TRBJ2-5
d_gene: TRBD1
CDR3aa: CASSLAGTDQETQYF
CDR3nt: TGTGCCAGCAGCTTAGCGGGGACAGACCAAGAGACCCAGTACTTC

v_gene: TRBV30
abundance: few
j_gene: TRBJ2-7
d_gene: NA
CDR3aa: CAWSVSVRGEYEQYF
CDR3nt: TGTGCCTGGAGTGTAAGTGTCAGGGGGGAATACGAGCAGTACTTC

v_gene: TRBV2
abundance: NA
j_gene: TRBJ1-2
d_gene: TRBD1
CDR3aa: CASKRAGTVTSGYTF
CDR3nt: TGTGCCAGCAAAAGGGCGGGGACAGTGACTTCCGGCTACACCTTC

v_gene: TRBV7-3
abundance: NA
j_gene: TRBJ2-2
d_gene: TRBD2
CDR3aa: CASSLTGLAGANTGELFF
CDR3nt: TGTGCCAGCAGCTTAACGGGATTAGCGGGGGCGAACACCGGGGAGCTGTTTTTT

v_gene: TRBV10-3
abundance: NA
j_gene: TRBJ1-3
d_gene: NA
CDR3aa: CAISEWGTVSGNTIYF
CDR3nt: TGTGCCATCAGTGAGTGGGGAACCGTCTCTGGAAACACCATATATTTT

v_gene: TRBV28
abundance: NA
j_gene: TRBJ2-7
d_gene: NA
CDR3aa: CASTDPGTPPYEQYF
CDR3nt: TGTGCCAGCACCGACCCCGGGACTCCCCCCTACGAGCAGTACTTC

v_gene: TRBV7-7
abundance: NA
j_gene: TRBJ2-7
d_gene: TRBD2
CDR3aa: CASSPTGTTGYEQYF
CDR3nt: TGTGCCAGCAGCCCAACCGGGACTACCGGCTACGAGCAGTACTTC

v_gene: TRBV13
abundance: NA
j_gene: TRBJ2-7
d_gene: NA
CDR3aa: CASSLGLAEAYEQYF
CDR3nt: TGTGCCAGCAGCTTAGGCTTAGCGGAAGCCTACGAGCAGTACTTC

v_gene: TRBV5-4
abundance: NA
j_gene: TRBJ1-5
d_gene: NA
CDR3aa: CASSLEGGPNQPQHF
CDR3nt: TGTGCCAGCAGCTTGGAGGGGGGACCTAATCAGCCCCAGCATTTT

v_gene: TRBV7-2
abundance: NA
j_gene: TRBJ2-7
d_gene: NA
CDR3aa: CASSPIGFYEQYF
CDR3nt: TGTGCCAGCAGCCCGATCGGGTTCTACGAGCAGTACTTC

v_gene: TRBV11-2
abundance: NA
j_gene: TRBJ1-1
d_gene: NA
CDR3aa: CASSLGGNTEAFF
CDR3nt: TGTGCCAGCAGCTTGGGGGGGAACACTGAAGCTTTCTTT